The T cell receptor (beta chain) under discussion was sequenced for a study of blood T cell repertoires in COVID-19. At the level of the study: Acute and convalescent COVID-19 samples came from the United States, Italy and Spain. Nucleic acid was either cDNA or gDNA, and it came from T cells, B-cell-depleted T cells, or PBMCs.

Original handling: Amplification from reference gene primers served as the basis for estimated nucleated cell counts. Assay used: immunoSEQ multiplex PCR; TCRdb lists only in-frame clones, some missing. That table furnishes V, J and clone size, whereas the DNA furnished D and trimming. The profile shows approximately 150,000 clones, about nine tenths of them singletons. This sequence originates from a woman in her sixties or seventies with acute or convalescent COVID-19. What was sequenced was peripheral blood.

The CDR3 bases are TGTGCCAGCAGTGAGACGGGTACAAACACCGGGGAGCTGTTTTTT. It codes for CASSETGTNTGELFF. This chain connects TRBV25-1 to TRBJ2-2; the D is unclear. The CDR3 runs to 15 residues. In germline, CDR1 is MGHDK, CDR2 SYGVNS. Trimming took off 3 bases at V and 2 bases at J, with 10 bases between the two ends.